Presented here are 3 T cell receptor beta chains from one specimen sequenced in a study of T cell responses to AZD1222 COVID-19 vaccine. Libraries were prepared by immunoSEQ multiplex PCR; TCRdb keeps only in-frame clonotypes and omits some of them. The table has some 200,000 clones, approximately 90% seen once. Here the sequenced sample was peripheral blood, taken on day 0 of AZD1222 vaccination. The receptor source for this set is an adult in good health.

The rearrangement links TRBV6-1 to TRBJ2-7; no clear D. CDR1 MNHNS and CDR2 SASEGT come from the germline V gene. This CDR3 has 12 residues. V was shortened by 2 bases and J by 4 bases, with 6 bases between the two germline ends. CDR3 nucleotide sequence: TGTGCCAGCAGTGAAATACGGTACGAGCAGTACTTC. Amino acid sequence: CASSEIRYEQYF.

The chain's CDR3 is CASGLPTGALSDYTF. DNA for the CDR3: TGTGCTAGTGGTTTGCCCACCGGGGCCCTGAGTGACTACACCTTC. V gene TRBV12-5 combines with J gene TRBJ1-2; tentatively, D is TRBD1 (5 bases). From germline, CDR1 is LGHNT and CDR2 FRNRAP. The CDR3 loop spans 15 amino acids. V shed 2 bases and J shed 10 bases, with 20 bases lying between them.

The J gene is TRBJ2-5, the V gene TRBV7-2, with TRBD1 identical over 8 bases. The CDR3 runs to 15 residues. The ends lost 5 bases at V and 0 bases at J; junction bases unmatched: 5. The germline V gene encodes CDR1 SGHTA and CDR2 FQGNSA. The CDR3 spells CASSPRTGHQETQYF. CDR3 nucleotide sequence: TGTGCCAGCAGCCCGAGGACAGGGCACCAAGAGACCCAGTACTTC.